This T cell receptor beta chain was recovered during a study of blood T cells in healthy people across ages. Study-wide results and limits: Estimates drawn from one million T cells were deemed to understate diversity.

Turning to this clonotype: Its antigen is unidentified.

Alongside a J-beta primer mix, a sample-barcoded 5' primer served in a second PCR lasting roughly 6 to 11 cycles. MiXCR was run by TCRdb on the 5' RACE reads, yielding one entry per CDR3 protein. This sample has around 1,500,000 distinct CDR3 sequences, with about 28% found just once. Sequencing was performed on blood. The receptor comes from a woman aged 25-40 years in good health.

The CDR3 nucleotides are TGTGCCAGCAGAACCTCGGGACTAGCGGGAGAGACCCAGTACTTC. This translates into CASRTSGLAGETQYF. The V and J genes are TRBV6-6 and TRBJ2-7, with TRBD2 matching 12 bases. The J call may be wrong; the DNA end is better matched by TRBJ2-5. The CDR3 sequence is 15 residues long. Germline V gene sequence: CDR1 MNHNY, CDR2 SVGAGI (reference sequence).